This TCR beta chain was found in a study of technical replicates of blood from a handful of donors. With 4 bases clipped from V and 10 bases from J, the junction kept 7 bases outside the gene matches. Germline V CDR1 and CDR2: SGHRS, YFSETQ. This CDR3 has 13 amino acids. TCRdb keeps only in-frame clones here, not all; method: immunoSEQ multiplex PCR. The sample carries about 56,000 clones, around 95% recorded once. V and J are TRBV5-1 and TRBJ1-2; 10 bases are a match to TRBD1. The sequence was collected from a human donor in good health. Some clones in this sample may be carry-over from other donors' samples. The sample taken for sequencing was PBMCs. The DNA of the CDR3 is TGCGCCAGCAGCCAGGGGACAGGGGAAGCCTACACCTTC. Encoded protein: CASSQGTGEAYTF.